This entry lists 24 T cell receptor beta chains sequenced from one sample in a study of blood T cells in healthy people across ages. Together with a sample-barcoded 5' primer, a J-beta primer mix was included in a second PCR lasting roughly 6 to 12 cycles. TCRdb ran MiXCR on the 5' RACE reads and lists one entry per CDR3 protein. The table lists roughly 800,000 distinct CDR3 sequences, around 24% of them singletons. Separately, the same data were catalogued under a study of T cells of mothers and their children.

The source material was blood. Receptor source: a boy between 10 and 17 years old in good health.

V gene TRBV12-3 or TRBV12-4 combines with J gene TRBJ1-5; no definite D call. V was trimmed by 10 bases and J by 2 bases, leaving 15 bases between them. This CDR3 is built from 14 residues. CDR3 sequence (DNA): TGTGCCATAGGGCCCTCCGGGGGCAATCAGCCCCAGCATTTT. Its protein product is CAIGPSGGNQPQHF.

This clonotype was seen only a few times. The rearrangement joins TRBV4-3 to TRBJ1-1, with D tentatively TRBD1 (5 bases). The CDR3 is made up of 15 amino acids. The germline V gene has CDR1 LGHNA and CDR2 YSLEER. Between the trimmed V and J ends, which lost 3 bases and 5 bases, there was a span of 16 bases. As DNA, the CDR3 is TGCGCCAGCAGCCAGGACTGGGCGGGGGATACTGAAGCTTTCTTT. Amino acids: CASSQDWAGDTEAFF.

This chain joins TRBV20-1 and TRBJ2-7; 9 nucleotides agree with TRBD1. V shed 6 bases, J shed 6 bases, and the junction held 12 bases outside the gene matches. Germline lookup yields CDR1 DFQATT and CDR2 SNEGSKA (reference sequence). CDR3 length equals 14 residues. The CDR3 is CSAPKPGQGAEQYF. The CDR3 DNA is TGCAGTGCCCCCAAACCGGGACAGGGAGCCGAGCAGTACTTC.

This clonotype was counted only a few times. The chain links TRBV20-1 to TRBJ2-1, with D perhaps matching TRBD1 or TRBD2 (6 bases each). The CDR3 has 16 residues. The germline V gene has CDR1 DFQATT and CDR2 SNEGSKA (reference sequence). V lost 3 bases to trimming and J lost 2 bases, with 17 bases between them. Here the CDR3 reads CSARPTSGATYNEQFF. The CDR3 DNA reads as TGCAGTGCTAGGCCCACCTCGGGGGCCACCTACAATGAGCAGTTCTTC.

The table lists this clonotype with many counts. V and J are TRBV6-6 and TRBJ2-5; TRBD2 agrees at 9 bases. CDR3 length: 15 amino acids. The germline gives CDR1 MNHNY, CDR2 SVGAGI (reference sequence). Losses at the gene ends were 0 bases for V and 5 bases for J; bases not matched to a gene: 4. The CDR3 nucleotides read TGTGCCAGCAGTTACTCTAGCGGGGGTGGCGAGACCCAGTACTTC. Protein: CASSYSSGGGETQYF.

The V call is TRBV25-1, the J call TRBJ1-3; D is possibly TRBD1 (5 bases). The CDR3 covers 16 residues. The V end was cut by 3 bases, the J end by 4 bases, with 16 bases between. The V gene's germline CDR1 is MGHDK and CDR2 SYGVNS. The CDR3 region has the DNA TGTGCCAGCAGTGATCGGAGGGGCGGTCTCGGAAACACCATATATTTT. Its protein product is CASSDRRGGLGNTIYF. Filled out from reference TRBV25-1 and TRBJ1-3, the complete variable domain reads EADIYQTPRYLVIGTGKKITLECSQTMGHDKMYWYQQDPGMELHLIHYSYGVNSTEKGDLSSESTVSRIRTEHFPLTLESARPSHTSQYLCASSDRRGGLGNTIYFGEGSWLTVV.

The table lists this clonotype with a few counts. The chain couples TRBV19 to TRBJ1-1; 8 nucleotides align to TRBD1. V lost 5 bases to trimming and J lost 4 bases; unmatched junction nucleotides: 6. The CDR3 has 14 residues. Germline V gene sequence: CDR1 LNHDA, CDR2 SQIVND (reference sequence). CDR3 nucleotides: TGTGCCAGTAGTTTCAGCAGGGGGCTCACTGAAGCTTTCTTT. Its translation is CASSFSRGLTEAFF.

The sample holds a few counts of this clonotype. The chain recombines TRBV25-1 with TRBJ1-2; D uncertain. CDR1 and CDR2 from the germline V gene are MGHDK and SYGVNS. The CDR3 sequence is 14 residues long. V dropped 2 bases and J dropped 0 bases, with 7 bases sitting between them. The CDR3 is CASSEEGTNYGYTF. The CDR3 DNA is TGTGCCAGCAGTGAAGAAGGGACTAACTATGGCTACACCTTC.

The rearrangement links TRBV28 to TRBJ2-5, with D possibly being TRBD1 (5 bases). The J call may be in error: the DNA end matches TRBJ2-7 better. Germline V gene sequence: CDR1 MDHEN, CDR2 SYDVKM. The CDR3 runs 14 residues. CDR3 in DNA: TGTGCCAGCAGTTCAGACCCTGGGGCTTACGAGCAGTACTTC. Translated: CASSSDPGAYEQYF.

This clonotype was counted only a few times. In DNA, the CDR3 is TGCGCCAGCAGCTTAACGACGACAGGGGGGACTTACAATGAGCAGTTCTTC. As protein: CASSLTTTGGTYNEQFF. The rearrangement links TRBV5-1 to TRBJ2-1; 9 bases are a match to TRBD1. CDR3 size: 17 residues. CDR1 is SGHRS and CDR2 is YFSETQ in the germline V gene. V lost 2 bases, J lost 4 bases, and 10 bases stayed unmatched.

The J gene is TRBJ1-2, the V gene TRBV28; D might be TRBD1 (5 bases). CDR3 length equals 12 residues. CDR1 and CDR2 from the germline V gene are MDHEN and SYDVKM. Trimming removed 6 bases at V and 9 bases at J, with 14 bases between. Here the CDR3 reads CASRGALESYTF. CDR3 in DNA: TGTGCCAGCAGAGGGGCTCTGGAGAGCTACACCTTC.

The chain employs TRBV12-3 or TRBV12-4 and TRBJ1-5; perhaps TRBD1 as D (6 bases). The CDR3 runs 14 residues. Between the trimmed V and J ends, which lost 1 base and 3 bases, there was a span of 7 bases. The CDR3 loop is CASSLDRDNQPQHF. The CDR3 coding sequence is TGTGCCAGCAGTTTAGACAGGGACAATCAGCCCCAGCATTTT.

This clonotype appeared a few times. The rearrangement uses TRBV3-1 and TRBJ1-6; TRBD1 agrees at 8 bases. Germline CDR1 and CDR2: LGHDT and YNNKEL (reference sequence). The CDR3 runs to 16 residues. Trimming removed 4 bases from V and 7 bases from J; junction bases left unmatched: 9. The CDR3 region is CASSPLNQGANSPLHF. In nucleotides, the CDR3 is TGTGCCAGCAGCCCTTTGAACCAGGGGGCGAATTCACCCCTCCACTTT.

V gene TRBV29-1 combines with J gene TRBJ1-5, with D perhaps TRBD1 (6 bases). The CDR3 is 11 residues long. Trimming removed 3 bases from V and 10 bases from J, with 10 bases in between. Germline-derived CDR1 and CDR2 are SQVTM and ANQGSEA. The CDR3 DNA reads TGCAGCGTTGATAAGGGGGAACCCCAGCATTTT. It encodes CSVDKGEPQHF.

This sequence joins TRBV29-1 and TRBJ1-2, with a possible D match to TRBD1 (5 bases). V was shortened by 2 bases and J by 7 bases, with 11 bases between the two germline ends. Looked up from germline, CDR1 is SQVTM and CDR2 is ANQGSEA. The CDR3 runs 12 residues. CDR3 nucleotides: TGCAGCGTTGAAAGTCGCCAGGGTGGCTACACCTTC. Its translation is CSVESRQGGYTF.

This clonotype was counted between two and nine times. The chain uses TRBV7-9 and TRBJ2-5; 10 nucleotides agree with TRBD1. Germline-derived CDR1 and CDR2 are SEHNR and FQNEAQ (reference sequence). The CDR3 spans 17 residues. The J segment lost 1 base and the V segment lost 5 bases, leaving 10 bases of the junction unmatched. This chain's CDR3 is CASSPWGTGDSQETQYF. The CDR3 DNA reads as TGTGCCAGCAGCCCATGGGGGACAGGGGACAGCCAAGAGACCCAGTACTTC.

This sequence joins TRBV24-1 and TRBJ1-1, with 9 bases matching TRBD1. Per the germline V gene, CDR1 is KGHDR and CDR2 is SFDVKD. Losses at the gene ends were 5 bases for V and 11 bases for J; bases not matched to a gene: 5. The CDR3 covers 12 residues. CDR3 nucleotide sequence: TGTGCCACCAGTGCCGGGACAGGGTACGCTTTCTTT. This codes for CATSAGTGYAFF.

This clonotype was counted only a few times. The CDR3 nucleotides are TGTGCCAGCAGTGGACGGTCAAAAGAGACCCAGTACTTC. It yields the protein CASSGRSKETQYF. The V call is TRBV28, the J call TRBJ2-5; D is ambiguous. Looked up from germline, CDR1 is MDHEN and CDR2 is SYDVKM. The CDR3 runs to 13 residues. V lost 5 bases and J lost 3, with 10 bases in between.

The chain links TRBV4-1 to TRBJ2-5; D gene uncertain. The CDR3 has 11 residues. The germline V and J ends were trimmed by 0 bases and 11 bases, with 7 bases remaining between them. Germline V gene lookup returns CDR1 MGHRA and CDR2 YSYEKL. The CDR3 DNA reads TGCGCCAGCAGCCAAGATCATGAGCAGTACTTC. Its translation: CASSQDHEQYF.

This clonotype was detected a few times. For the CDR3, the DNA is TGTGCCAGCAGCCCGGGACAGAGCTTCATCGGCTACACCTTC. The encoded protein is CASSPGQSFIGYTF. V gene TRBV7-9 combines with J gene TRBJ1-2; 7 nucleotides align to TRBD1. CDR1 is SEHNR and CDR2 is FQNEAQ in the germline V gene (reference sequence). The CDR3 runs to 14 residues. J gave up 8 bases and V 5 bases, and 11 bases lay outside the gene matches.

The chain carries TRBV2 and TRBJ1-2; unclear D gene. Germline loops: CDR1 SNHLY, CDR2 FYNNEI. This CDR3 comprises 16 residues. V lost 0 bases and J lost 0, with 11 bases in between. The CDR3 protein is CASSEALLVANYGYTF. CDR3 bases: TGTGCCAGCAGTGAAGCGCTTCTTGTCGCTAACTATGGCTACACCTTC.

The chain links TRBV6-6 to TRBJ2-7; D possibly uses TRBD1 or TRBD2 (6 bases each). Germline CDR1 MNHNY, CDR2 SVGAGI (reference sequence). The CDR3 sequence is 13 residues long. Deletions cut 8 bases from V and 7 bases from J, with 18 bases between. The CDR3 DNA follows: TGTGCCAGCCATCAATCGGGGGCGCGAGAGCAGTACTTC. Translating gives CASHQSGAREQYF.

This chain joins TRBV11-2 and TRBJ2-5, with D tentatively TRBD1 or TRBD2 (5 bases each). The J call may be incorrect, as the DNA end agrees better with TRBJ2-7. The CDR3 totals 16 residues. Germline V gene data show CDR1 as SGHAT and CDR2 as FQNNGV. Here the CDR3 DNA reads TGTGCCAGCAGTCAGATCCGGGGCCCCTCGCCCTACGAGCAGTACTTC. Translating it yields CASSQIRGPSPYEQYF.

The chain employs TRBV6-5 and TRBJ2-2, with a tentative D call TRBD2 (6 bases). The CDR3 sequence is 13 residues long. Deletions cut 2 bases from V and 6 bases from J, with 7 bases between. Germline CDR1 and CDR2: MNHEY and SVGAGI. CDR3 nucleotides: TGTGCCAGCAGTTACGGGGAGGCCGGGGAGCTGTTTTTT. Translated: CASSYGEAGELFF.